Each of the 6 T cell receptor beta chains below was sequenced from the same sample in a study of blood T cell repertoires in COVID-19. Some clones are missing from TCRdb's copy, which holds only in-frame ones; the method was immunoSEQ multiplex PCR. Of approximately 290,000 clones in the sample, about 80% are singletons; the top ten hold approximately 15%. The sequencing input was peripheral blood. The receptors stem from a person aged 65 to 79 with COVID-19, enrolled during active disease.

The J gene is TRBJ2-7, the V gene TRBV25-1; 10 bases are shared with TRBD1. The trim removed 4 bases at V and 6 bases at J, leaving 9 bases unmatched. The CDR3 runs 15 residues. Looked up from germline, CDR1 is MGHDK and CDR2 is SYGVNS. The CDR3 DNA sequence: TGTGCCAGCAGTGGGACGACAGGGGGCTTGGGCGAGCAGTACTTC. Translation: CASSGTTGGLGEQYF.

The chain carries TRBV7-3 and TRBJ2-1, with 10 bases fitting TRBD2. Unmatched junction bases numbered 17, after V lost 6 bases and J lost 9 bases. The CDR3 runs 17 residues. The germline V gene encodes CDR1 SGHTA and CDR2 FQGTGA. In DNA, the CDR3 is TGTGCCAGCAGTCGATCAAGCGGGAGGGCGTCTCACGGTGAGCAGTTCTTC. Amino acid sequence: CASSRSSGRASHGEQFF.

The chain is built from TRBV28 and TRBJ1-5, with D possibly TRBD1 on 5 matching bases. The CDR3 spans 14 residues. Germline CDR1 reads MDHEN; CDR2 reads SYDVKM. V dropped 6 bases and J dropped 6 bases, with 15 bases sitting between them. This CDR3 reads CASSDGGVSQPQHF. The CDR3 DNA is TGTGCCAGCAGCGATGGAGGGGTGAGTCAGCCCCAGCATTTT.

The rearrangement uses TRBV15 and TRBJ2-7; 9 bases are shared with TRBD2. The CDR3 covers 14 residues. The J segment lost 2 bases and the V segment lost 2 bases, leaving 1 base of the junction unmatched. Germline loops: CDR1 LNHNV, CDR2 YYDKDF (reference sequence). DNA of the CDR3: TGTGCCACCAGCAGAAAGCGGGAGGCCTACGAGCAGTACTTC. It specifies CATSRKREAYEQYF.

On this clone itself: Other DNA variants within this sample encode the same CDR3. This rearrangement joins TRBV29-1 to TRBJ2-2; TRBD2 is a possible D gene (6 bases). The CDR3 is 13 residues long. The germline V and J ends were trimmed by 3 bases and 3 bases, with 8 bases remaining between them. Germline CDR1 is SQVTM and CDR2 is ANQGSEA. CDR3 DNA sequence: TGCAGCGTTGACGGGGGATACACCGGGGAGCTGTTTTTT. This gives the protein CSVDGGYTGELFF.

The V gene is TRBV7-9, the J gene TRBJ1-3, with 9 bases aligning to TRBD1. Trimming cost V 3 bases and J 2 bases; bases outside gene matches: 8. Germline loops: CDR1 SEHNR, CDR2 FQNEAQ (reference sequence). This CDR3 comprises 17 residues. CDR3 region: CASSFSGQGGTGNTIYF. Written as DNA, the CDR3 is TGTGCCAGCAGCTTTTCGGGACAGGGCGGAACTGGAAACACCATATATTTT.